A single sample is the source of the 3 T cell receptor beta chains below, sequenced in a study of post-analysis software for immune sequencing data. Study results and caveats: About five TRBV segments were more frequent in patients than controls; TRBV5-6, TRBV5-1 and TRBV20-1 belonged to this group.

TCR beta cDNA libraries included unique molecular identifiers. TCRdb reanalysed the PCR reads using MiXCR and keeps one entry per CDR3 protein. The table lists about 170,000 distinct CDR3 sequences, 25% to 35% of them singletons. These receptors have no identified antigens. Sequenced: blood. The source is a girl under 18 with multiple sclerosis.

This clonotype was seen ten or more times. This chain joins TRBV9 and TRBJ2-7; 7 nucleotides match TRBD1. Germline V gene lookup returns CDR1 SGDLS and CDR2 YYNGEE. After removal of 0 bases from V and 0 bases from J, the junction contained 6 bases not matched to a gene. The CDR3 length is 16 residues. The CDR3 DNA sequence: TGTGCCAGCAGCGTAGCTGGGACAGACCTCTCCTACGAGCAGTACTTC. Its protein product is CASSVAGTDLSYEQYF.

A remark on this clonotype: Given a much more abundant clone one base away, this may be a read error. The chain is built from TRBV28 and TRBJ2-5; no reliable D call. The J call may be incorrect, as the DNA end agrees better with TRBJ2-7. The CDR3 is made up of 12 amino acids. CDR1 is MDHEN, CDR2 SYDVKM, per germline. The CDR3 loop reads CAGSSPGYEQYF. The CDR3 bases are TGTGCCGGCAGTTCCCCAGGTTACGAGCAGTACTTC.

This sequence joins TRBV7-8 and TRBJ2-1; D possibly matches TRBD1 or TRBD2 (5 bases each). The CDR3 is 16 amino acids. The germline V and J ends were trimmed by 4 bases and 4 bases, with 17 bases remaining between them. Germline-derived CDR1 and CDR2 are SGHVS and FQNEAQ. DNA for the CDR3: TGTGCCAGCAGCTACCTGGGGACGCGATTGTACAATGAGCAGTTCTTC. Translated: CASSYLGTRLYNEQFF. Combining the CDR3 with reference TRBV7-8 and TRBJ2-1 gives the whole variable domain GAGVSQSPRYKVAKRGQDVALRCDPISGHVSLFWYQQALGQGPEFLTYFQNEAQLDKSGLPSDRFFAERPEGSVSTLKIQRTQQEDSAVYLCASSYLGTRLYNEQFFGPGTRLTVL.